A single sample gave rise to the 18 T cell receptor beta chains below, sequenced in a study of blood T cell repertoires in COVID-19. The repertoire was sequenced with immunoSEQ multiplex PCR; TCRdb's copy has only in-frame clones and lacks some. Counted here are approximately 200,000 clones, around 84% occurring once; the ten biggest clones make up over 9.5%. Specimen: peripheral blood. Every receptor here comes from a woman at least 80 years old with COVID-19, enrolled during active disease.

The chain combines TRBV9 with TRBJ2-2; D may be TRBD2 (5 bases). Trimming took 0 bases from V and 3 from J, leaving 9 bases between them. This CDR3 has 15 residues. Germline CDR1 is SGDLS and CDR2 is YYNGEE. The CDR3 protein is CASSVGSGYTGELFF. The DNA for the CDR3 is TGTGCCAGCAGCGTAGGCAGCGGATACACCGGGGAGCTGTTTTTT.

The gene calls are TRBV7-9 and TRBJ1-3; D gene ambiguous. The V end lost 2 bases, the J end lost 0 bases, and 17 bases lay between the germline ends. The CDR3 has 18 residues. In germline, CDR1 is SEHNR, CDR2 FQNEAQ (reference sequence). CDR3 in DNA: TGTGCCAGCAGCTTAAAGTGGCTTACCGTCTTCTCTGGAAACACCATATATTTT. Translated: CASSLKWLTVFSGNTIYF.

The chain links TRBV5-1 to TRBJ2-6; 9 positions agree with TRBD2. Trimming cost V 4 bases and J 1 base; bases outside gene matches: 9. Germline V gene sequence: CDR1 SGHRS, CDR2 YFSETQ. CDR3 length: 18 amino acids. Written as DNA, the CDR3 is TGCGCCAGCAGCCTACCCCGGCGGGAGGGATCTGGGGCCAACGTCCTGACTTTC. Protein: CASSLPRREGSGANVLTF.

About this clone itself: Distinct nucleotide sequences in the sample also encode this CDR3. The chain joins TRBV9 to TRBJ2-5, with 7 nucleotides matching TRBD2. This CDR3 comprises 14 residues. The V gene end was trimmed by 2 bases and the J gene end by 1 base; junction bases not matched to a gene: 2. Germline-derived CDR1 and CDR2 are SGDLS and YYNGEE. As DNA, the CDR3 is TGTGCCAGCAGCGTCGGGGGGACCCAAGAGACCCAGTACTTC. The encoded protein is CASSVGGTQETQYF.

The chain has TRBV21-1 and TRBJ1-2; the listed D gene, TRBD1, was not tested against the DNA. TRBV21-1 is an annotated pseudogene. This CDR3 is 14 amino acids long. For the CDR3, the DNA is TGTGCCAGCATTACAGGGCCCTTGAACTATGGCTACACCTTC. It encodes CASITGPLNYGYTF.

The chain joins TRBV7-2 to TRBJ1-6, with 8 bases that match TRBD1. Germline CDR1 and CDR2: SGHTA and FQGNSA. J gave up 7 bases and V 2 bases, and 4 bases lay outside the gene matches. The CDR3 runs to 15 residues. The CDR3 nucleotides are TGTGCCAGCAGCTTACGACAGGGGTCAAATTCACCCCTCCACTTT. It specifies CASSLRQGSNSPLHF.

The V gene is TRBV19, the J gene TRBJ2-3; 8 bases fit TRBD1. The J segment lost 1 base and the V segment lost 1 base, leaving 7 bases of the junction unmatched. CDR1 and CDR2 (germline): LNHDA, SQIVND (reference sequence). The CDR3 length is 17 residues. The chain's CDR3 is CASSIGQGKRGTDTQYF. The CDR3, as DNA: TGTGCCAGTAGTATAGGACAGGGGAAAAGGGGCACAGATACGCAGTATTTT. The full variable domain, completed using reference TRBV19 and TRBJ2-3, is DGGITQSPKYLFRKEGQNVTLSCEQNLNHDAMYWYRQDPGQGLRLIYYSQIVNDFQKGDIAEGYSVSREKKESFPLTVTSAQKNPTAFYLCASSIGQGKRGTDTQYFGPGTRLTVL.

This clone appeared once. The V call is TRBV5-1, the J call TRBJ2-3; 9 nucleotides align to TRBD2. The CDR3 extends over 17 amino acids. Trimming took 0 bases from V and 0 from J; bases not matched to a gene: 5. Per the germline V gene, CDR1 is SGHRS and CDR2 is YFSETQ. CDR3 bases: TGCGCCAGCAGCTTGGCGGGCGGGGGGGGAAGCACAGATACGCAGTATTTT. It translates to CASSLAGGGGSTDTQYF.

The CDR3 region is CATSTRPLGTDTQYF. The CDR3 DNA sequence: TGTGCCACCAGCACCCGACCTCTAGGCACAGATACGCAGTATTTT. The chain carries TRBV15 and TRBJ2-3, with D uncertain. The germline V gene encodes CDR1 LNHNV and CDR2 YYDKDF (reference sequence). V was cut by 4 bases and J by 1 base, with 12 bases left in between. The CDR3 is 15 residues long.

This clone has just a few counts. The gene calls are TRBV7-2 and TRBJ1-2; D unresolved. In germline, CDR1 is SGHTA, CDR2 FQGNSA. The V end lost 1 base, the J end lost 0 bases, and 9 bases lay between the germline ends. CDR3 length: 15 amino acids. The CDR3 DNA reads TGTGCCAGCAGCTTAGGTCCGGCGGCTAACTATGGCTACACCTTC. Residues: CASSLGPAANYGYTF.

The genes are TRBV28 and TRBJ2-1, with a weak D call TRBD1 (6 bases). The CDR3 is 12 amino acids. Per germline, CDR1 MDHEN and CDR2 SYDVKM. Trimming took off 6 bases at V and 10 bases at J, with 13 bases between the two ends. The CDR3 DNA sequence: TGTGCCAGCAGCCGTCCCGGGACAGAGCAGTTCTTC. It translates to CASSRPGTEQFF.

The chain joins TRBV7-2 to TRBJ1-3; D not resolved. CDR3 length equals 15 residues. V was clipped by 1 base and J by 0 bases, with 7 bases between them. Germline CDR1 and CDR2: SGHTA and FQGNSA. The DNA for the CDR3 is TGTGCCAGCAGCTTAGAACCAGACTCTGGAAACACCATATATTTT. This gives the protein CASSLEPDSGNTIYF.

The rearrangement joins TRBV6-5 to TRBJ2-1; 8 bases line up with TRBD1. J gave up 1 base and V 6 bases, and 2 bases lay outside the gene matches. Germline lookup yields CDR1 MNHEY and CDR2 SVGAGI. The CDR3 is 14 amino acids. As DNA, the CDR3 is TGTGCCAGCAGCAGGGGGCAGTCCTACAATGAGCAGTTCTTC. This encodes CASSRGQSYNEQFF.

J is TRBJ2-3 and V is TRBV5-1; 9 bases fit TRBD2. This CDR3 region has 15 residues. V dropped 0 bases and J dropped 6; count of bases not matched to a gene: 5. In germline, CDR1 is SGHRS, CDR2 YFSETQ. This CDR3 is CASSLAASGGDTQYF. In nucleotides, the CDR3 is TGCGCCAGCAGCTTGGCCGCCAGCGGGGGGGATACGCAGTATTTT. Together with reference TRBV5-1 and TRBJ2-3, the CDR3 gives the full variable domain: KAGVTQTPRYLIKTRGQQVTLSCSPISGHRSVSWYQQTPGQGLQFLFEYFSETQRNKGNFPGRFSGRQFSNSRSEMNVSTLELGDSALYLCASSLAASGGDTQYFGPGTRLTVL.

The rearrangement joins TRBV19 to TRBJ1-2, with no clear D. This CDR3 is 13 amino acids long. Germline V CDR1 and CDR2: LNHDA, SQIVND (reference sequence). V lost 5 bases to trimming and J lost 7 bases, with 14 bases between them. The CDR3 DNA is TGTGCCAGTAGTCCCCGTGATCGGGGTGGCTACACCTTC. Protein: CASSPRDRGGYTF.

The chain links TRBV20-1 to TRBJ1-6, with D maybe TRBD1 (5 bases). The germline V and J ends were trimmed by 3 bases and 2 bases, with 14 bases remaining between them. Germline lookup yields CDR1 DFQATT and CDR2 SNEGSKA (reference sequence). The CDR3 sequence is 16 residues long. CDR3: CSASGHLLTYNSPLHF. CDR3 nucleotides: TGCAGTGCTAGTGGACACCTCCTAACCTATAATTCACCCCTCCACTTT.

The CDR3 DNA reads TGTGCCAGCAGTTCGGGGACTAGCGGGGGTCTAGCCAAAAACATTCAGTACTTC. Translated: CASSSGTSGGLAKNIQYF. V usage is TRBV28 and J usage is TRBJ2-4, with 14 bases matching TRBD2. The V gene's germline CDR1 is MDHEN and CDR2 SYDVKM. J was trimmed by 0 bases and V by 4 bases; bases with no gene match: 5. The length of the CDR3 is 18 residues.

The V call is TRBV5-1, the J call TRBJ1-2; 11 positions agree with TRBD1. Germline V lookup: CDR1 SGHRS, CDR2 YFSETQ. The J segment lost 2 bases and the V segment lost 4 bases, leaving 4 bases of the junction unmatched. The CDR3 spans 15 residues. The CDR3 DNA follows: TGCGCCAGCAGCCTGGGGGACAGGGGGAACTATGGCTACACCTTC. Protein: CASSLGDRGNYGYTF.